This T cell receptor (beta chain) appears in the sequencing data of a study of blood T cell repertoires in COVID-19. About the research overall: T cells, B-cell-depleted T cells, or PBMCs supplied cDNA or gDNA.

The length of the CDR3 is 11 residues. The V end was cut by 7 bases, the J end by 7 bases, with 11 bases between. Germline-derived CDR1 and CDR2 are DFQATT and SNEGSKA (reference sequence). Clones were read by immunoSEQ multiplex PCR, and TCRdb kept only the in-frame ones, dropping some. The sample carries 40,000 to 50,000 clones, around four fifths recorded once. The TCR was taken from an elderly woman with acute or convalescent COVID-19. Sample: peripheral blood. The rearrangement uses TRBV20-1 and TRBJ2-4; D may be TRBD1 (6 bases). The CDR3 sequence: CSGAGENIQYF. DNA for the CDR3: TGCAGTGGTGCAGGGGAGAACATTCAGTACTTC.